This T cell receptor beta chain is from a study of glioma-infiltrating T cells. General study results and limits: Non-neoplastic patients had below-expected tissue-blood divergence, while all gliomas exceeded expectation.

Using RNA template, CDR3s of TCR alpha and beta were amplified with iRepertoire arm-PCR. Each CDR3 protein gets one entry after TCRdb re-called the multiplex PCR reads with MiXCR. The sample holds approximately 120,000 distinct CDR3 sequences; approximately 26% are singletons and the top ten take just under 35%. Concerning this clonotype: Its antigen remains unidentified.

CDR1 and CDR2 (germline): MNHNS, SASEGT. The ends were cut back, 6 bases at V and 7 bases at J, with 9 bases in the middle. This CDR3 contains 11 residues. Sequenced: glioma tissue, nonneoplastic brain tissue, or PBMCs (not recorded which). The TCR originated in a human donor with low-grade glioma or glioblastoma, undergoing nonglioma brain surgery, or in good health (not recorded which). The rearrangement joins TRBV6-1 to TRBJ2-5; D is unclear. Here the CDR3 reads CASRRVGTQYF. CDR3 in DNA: TGTGCCAGCAGACGAGTAGGGACCCAGTACTTC.